This T cell receptor (beta chain) stems from a study of memory CD4+ T cells and cytomegalovirus serostatus. This clone is medium-sized by share. Single viable CD3+CD4+CD8-CD45RO+ cells were sorted as the memory CD4+ T cells. The trim removed 2 bases at V and 9 bases at J, leaving 6 bases unmatched. CDR3 size: 12 residues. Germline CDR1 and CDR2: GTSNPN and SVGIG (reference sequence). Only in-frame clones appear in the TCRdb table, and some are missing; sequencing was by immunoSEQ multiplex PCR. The table has approximately 23,000 clones, around 75% seen once. Sequenced sample: memory CD4+ T cells from blood. This sequence joins TRBV30 and TRBJ1-1; TRBD1 aligns across 7 bases. This TCR was recovered from an adult in good health and CMV-seronegative. The CDR3 sequence is CAWSPRDRQAFF. DNA of the CDR3: TGTGCCTGGAGTCCCCGGGACAGACAAGCTTTCTTT.